A selection of T cell receptor beta chains follows, all from one sample in a study of cytomegalovirus exposure and HLA in healthy donors. The data were produced by immunoSEQ multiplex PCR, yet TCRdb's version contains in-frame clones alone and is incomplete. The table lists about 130,000 clones, about 11% of them singletons. Specimen: PBMCs. These receptors originate from a woman younger than 30 in good health and CMV-seropositive. Both conserved end residues are part of each CDR3. A D gene is named only where the DNA matches it firmly. Where a row states a size, it is once, few, many or the class of an expanded clone; other rows omit it.

V gene	clone size	J gene	D gene	CDR3 protein	CDR3 DNA
TRBV6-5	-	TRBJ2-5	-	CAIRRAGAGETQYF	TGTGCCATACGGCGGGCAGGGGCCGGGGAGACCCAGTACTTC
TRBV5-6	few	TRBJ2-7	-	CASSLWAWASIVSEQYF	TGTGCCAGCAGCCTGTGGGCGTGGGCGTCTATAGTCAGCGAGCAGTACTTC
TRBV2	-	TRBJ2-7	-	CASSEERATSSYEQYF	TGTGCCAGCAGTGAGGAGAGGGCGACAAGCTCCTACGAGCAGTACTTC
TRBV6-5	-	TRBJ2-7	-	CASSYNGEGYEQYF	TGTGCCAGCAGTTACAACGGGGAAGGCTACGAGCAGTACTTC
TRBV5-1	few	TRBJ2-2	-	CASTYSTGELFF	TGCGCCAGCACCTATTCAACCGGGGAGCTGTTTTTT
TRBV6-9	few	TRBJ2-7	-	CASSGQSRPGSSYEQYF	TGTGCCAGCAGTGGACAGTCGCGGCCGGGAAGCTCCTACGAGCAGTACTTC
TRBV5-6	-	TRBJ2-4	TRBD1	CASSASPGQVNF	TGTGCCAGCAGCGCGTCCCCGGGACAGGTGAACTTC
TRBV7-3	few	TRBJ1-1	-	CASSLIVNTEAFF	TGTGCCAGCAGCTTAATAGTGAACACTGAAGCTTTCTTT
TRBV7-6	few	TRBJ2-1	TRBD1	CASSLEAGTVYNEQFF	TGTGCCAGCAGCTTAGAAGCCGGGACAGTTTACAATGAGCAGTTCTTC
TRBV2	-	TRBJ1-2	TRBD1	CASSHIPGTGDYGYTF	TGTGCCAGCAGCCATATTCCAGGGACAGGGGACTATGGCTACACCTTC
TRBV7-3	-	TRBJ2-6	-	CASSLTPVVENSGASVLTF	TGTGCCAGCAGCTTAACTCCGGTGGTAGAAAACTCTGGGGCCAGCGTCCTGACTTTC
TRBV11-3	-	TRBJ2-7	-	CASSLSRGDYEQYF	TGTGCCAGCAGCTTAAGCAGGGGCGATTACGAGCAGTACTTC
TRBV30	few	TRBJ1-4	-	CAWSVQRRGPATNEKLFF	TGTGCCTGGAGTGTACAGAGGAGGGGCCCAGCAACTAATGAAAAACTGTTTTTT
TRBV10-3	-	TRBJ2-7	TRBD2	CAISEVASGYEQYF	TGTGCCATCAGTGAGGTGGCTAGCGGCTACGAGCAGTACTTC
TRBV30	few	TRBJ2-2	TRBD2	CAWSPGPGGGTGELFF	TGTGCCTGGAGTCCCGGGCCGGGAGGGGGCACCGGGGAGCTGTTTTTT
TRBV15	few	TRBJ2-7	-	CATSPGGRSRGNEQYF	TGTGCCACCAGCCCGGGGGGCAGGTCAAGAGGTAACGAGCAGTACTTC
TRBV28	-	TRBJ2-3	TRBD2	CASNGGRRVTDTQYF	TGTGCCAGCAACGGCGGGAGAAGAGTCACAGATACGCAGTATTTT
TRBV7-9	-	TRBJ2-5	TRBD1	CASSLGGTGTQYF	TGTGCCAGCAGCTTAGGAGGGACAGGGACCCAGTACTTC
TRBV4-1	-	TRBJ1-2	-	CASSQDHRGTYGYTF	TGCGCCAGCAGCCAAGATCATCGGGGGACCTATGGCTACACCTTC
TRBV5-6	few	TRBJ2-2	-	CASSFASTGELFF	TGTGCCAGCAGCTTCGCCAGCACCGGGGAGCTGTTTTTT
TRBV6-6	-	TRBJ2-4	-	CASSQTGENIQYF	TGTGCCAGCAGTCAGACAGGAGAAAACATTCAGTACTTC
TRBV7-2	few	TRBJ1-1	TRBD1	CASSSVVFGTGGAFF	TGTGCCAGCAGTTCTGTCGTCTTCGGGACAGGGGGCGCTTTCTTT
TRBV19	-	TRBJ2-7	-	CASTRDYRASGEQYF	TGTGCCAGTACCAGAGACTACAGGGCTTCGGGAGAGCAGTACTTC
TRBV5-8	few	TRBJ2-7	TRBD1	CASSTGGLRYEQYF	TGTGCCAGCAGTACAGGGGGTTTGAGGTACGAGCAGTACTTC
TRBV4-1	few	TRBJ1-4	-	CASSQLIRSEEKLFF	TGCGCCAGCAGCCAACTCATCCGTTCTGAGGAAAAACTGTTTTTT
TRBV4-1	few	TRBJ2-7	-	CASSQVSGTYEQYF	TGCGCCAGCAGCCAAGTGTCGGGTACCTACGAGCAGTACTTC
TRBV7-9	few	TRBJ1-2	-	CASSFYAGINGYTF	TGTGCCAGCAGCTTTTATGCAGGGATTAATGGCTACACCTTC
TRBV7-8	few	TRBJ2-1	-	CASSPLESVAEEQFF	TGTGCCAGCAGCCCCTTAGAGTCGGTCGCGGAGGAGCAGTTCTTC
TRBV30	-	TRBJ2-7	TRBD2	CAWSASGTYEQYF	TGTGCCTGGAGCGCTAGCGGGACTTACGAGCAGTACTTC
TRBV12-2	many	TRBJ2-7	-	CASRLEVQGASYEQYF	TGTGCAAGTCGCTTAGAGGTTCAGGGGGCATCCTACGAGCAGTACTTC
TRBV29-1	-	TRBJ2-3	-	CSVAPGASSTDTQYF	TGCAGCGTTGCCCCGGGAGCCTCAAGCACAGATACGCAGTATTTT
TRBV13	-	TRBJ1-1	-	CASNRRTAKNTEAFF	TGTGCCAGCAACAGACGGACAGCTAAGAACACTGAAGCTTTCTTT